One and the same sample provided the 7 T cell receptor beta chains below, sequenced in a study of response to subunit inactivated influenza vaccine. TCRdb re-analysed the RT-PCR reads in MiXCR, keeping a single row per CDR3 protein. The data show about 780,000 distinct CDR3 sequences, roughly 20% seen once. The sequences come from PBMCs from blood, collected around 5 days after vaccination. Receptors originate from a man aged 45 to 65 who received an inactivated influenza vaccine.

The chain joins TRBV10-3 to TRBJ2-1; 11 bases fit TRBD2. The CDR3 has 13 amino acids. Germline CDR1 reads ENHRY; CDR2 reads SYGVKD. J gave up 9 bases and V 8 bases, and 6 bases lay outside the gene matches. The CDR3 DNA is TGTGCCATCCGGCTAGCGGGAGGCGGTGAGCAGTTCTTC. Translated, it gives CAIRLAGGGEQFF.

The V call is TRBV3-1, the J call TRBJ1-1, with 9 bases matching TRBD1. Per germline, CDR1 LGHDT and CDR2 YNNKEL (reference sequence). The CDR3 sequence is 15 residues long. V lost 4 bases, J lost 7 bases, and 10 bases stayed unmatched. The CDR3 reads CASSLGGQGYGEAFF. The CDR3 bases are TGTGCCAGCAGCCTCGGCGGACAGGGGTATGGTGAAGCTTTCTTT.

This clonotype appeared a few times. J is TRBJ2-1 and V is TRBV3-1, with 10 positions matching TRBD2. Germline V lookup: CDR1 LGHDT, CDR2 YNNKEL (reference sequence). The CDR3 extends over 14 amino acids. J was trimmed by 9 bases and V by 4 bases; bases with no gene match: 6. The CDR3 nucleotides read TGTGCCAGCAGCCCTCCTGGACTAGCGGCTGAGCAGTTCTTC. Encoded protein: CASSPPGLAAEQFF.

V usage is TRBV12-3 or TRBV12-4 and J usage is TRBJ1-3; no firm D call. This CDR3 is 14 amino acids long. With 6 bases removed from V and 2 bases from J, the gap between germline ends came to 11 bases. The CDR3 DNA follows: TGTGCCAGCAGCCCTTCCCACCCTGGAAACACCATATATTTT. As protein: CASSPSHPGNTIYF.

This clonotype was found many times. CDR3 sequence reads: CASSQAAYGYTF. CDR3 sequence (DNA): TGTGCCAGCAGTCAGGCAGCCTATGGCTACACCTTC. The V and J genes are TRBV6-2 or TRBV6-3 and TRBJ1-2, with unresolved D. This CDR3 is 12 amino acids long. Trimming stripped 5 bases from V and 4 bases from J, with 8 bases between. Germline CDR1 reads MNHEY; CDR2 reads SVGEGT.

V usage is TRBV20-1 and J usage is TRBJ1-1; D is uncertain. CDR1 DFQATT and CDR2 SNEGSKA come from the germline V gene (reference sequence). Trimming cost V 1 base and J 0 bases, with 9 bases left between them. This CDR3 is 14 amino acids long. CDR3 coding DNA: TGCAGTGCTAGAGGGGGATCCTTGAACACTGAAGCTTTCTTT. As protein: CSARGGSLNTEAFF.

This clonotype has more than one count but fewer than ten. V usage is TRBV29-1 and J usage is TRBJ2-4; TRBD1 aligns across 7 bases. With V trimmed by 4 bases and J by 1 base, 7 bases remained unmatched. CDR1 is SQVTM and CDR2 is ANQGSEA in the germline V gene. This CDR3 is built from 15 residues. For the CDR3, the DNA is TGCAGCGTTGCAGAGGGGGCTGGGGCCAAAAACATTCAGTACTTC. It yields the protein CSVAEGAGAKNIQYF. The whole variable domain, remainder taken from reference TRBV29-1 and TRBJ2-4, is SAVISQKPSRDICQRGTSLTIQCQVDSQVTMMFWYRQQPGQSLTLIATANQGSEATYESGFVIDKFPISRPNLTFSTLTVSNMSPEDSSIYLCSVAEGAGAKNIQYFGAGTRLSVL.